This T cell receptor beta chain was captured in a study of control samples from healthy donors and cancer patients. Method: immunoSEQ multiplex PCR; TCRdb's copy keeps in-frame clones and lacks some. Of 130,000 or so clones in the sample, over 90% are singletons; the top ten hold 13% to 15%. V dropped 0 bases and J dropped 7; count of bases not matched to a gene: 4. The CDR3 extends over 15 amino acids. From germline, CDR1 is SGHRS and CDR2 YFSETQ. The chain carries TRBV5-1 and TRBJ1-6, with 7 bases aligning to TRBD1. The sequenced sample was PBMCs. This clonotype was sampled from a man between 60 and 75 years old with colorectal cancer. The CDR3: CASSLGRDRNSPLHF. The CDR3 DNA follows: TGCGCCAGCAGCTTGGGACGGGACAGAAATTCACCCCTCCACTTT.